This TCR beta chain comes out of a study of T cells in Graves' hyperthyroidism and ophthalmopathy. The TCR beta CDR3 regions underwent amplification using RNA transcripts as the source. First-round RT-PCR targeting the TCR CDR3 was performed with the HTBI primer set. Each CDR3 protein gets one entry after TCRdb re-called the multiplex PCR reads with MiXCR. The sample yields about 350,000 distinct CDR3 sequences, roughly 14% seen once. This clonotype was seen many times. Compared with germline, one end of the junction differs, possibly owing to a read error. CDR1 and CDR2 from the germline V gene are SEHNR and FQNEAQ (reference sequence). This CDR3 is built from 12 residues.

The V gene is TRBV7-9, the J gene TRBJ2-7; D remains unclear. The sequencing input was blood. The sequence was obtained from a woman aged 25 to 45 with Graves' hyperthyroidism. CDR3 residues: CASSLGSYEQYF. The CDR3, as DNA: TGTGCCAGCAGTTTAGGCTCCTACGAGCAGTACTTC.